Given below is one T cell receptor (beta chain) in context. Its antigen is unknown. The data derive from a study of shared clonotypes between healthy human individuals. Here immunoSEQ multiplex PCR was the method, and the copy in TCRdb shows in-frame clones only, minus some. In the table there are some 1,100,000 clones, 75% to 80% of which are singletons. Study-wide results and caveats: Non-shared clonotypes showed lower generation probabilities than clonotypes common to all four donors.

The receptor comes from a man aged 18 to 30 in good health. Some clones in this sample may be carry-over from other donors' samples. Source material: memory CD4+ T cells from PBMCs. Stated subset: CD45RA-negative fraction.

The CDR3 region has the DNA TGTGCCAGCAGCTTCGGGACAGTGGCGACTAGCGGGACCTACAATGAGCAGTTCTTC. This sequence encodes CASSFGTVATSGTYNEQFF. This chain uses TRBV7-3 with TRBJ2-1; 11 bases fit TRBD2. CDR3 size: 19 residues. The ends lost 3 bases at V and 2 bases at J; junction bases unmatched: 12. CDR1 is SGHTA, CDR2 FQGTGA, per germline. Looking up the rest from reference TRBV7-3 and TRBJ2-1 gives the full variable domain: GAGVSQTPSNKVTEKGKYVELRCDPISGHTALYWYRQSLGQGPEFLIYFQGTGAADDSGLPNDRFFAVRPEGSVSTLKIQRTERGDSAVYLCASSFGTVATSGTYNEQFFGPGTRLTVL.